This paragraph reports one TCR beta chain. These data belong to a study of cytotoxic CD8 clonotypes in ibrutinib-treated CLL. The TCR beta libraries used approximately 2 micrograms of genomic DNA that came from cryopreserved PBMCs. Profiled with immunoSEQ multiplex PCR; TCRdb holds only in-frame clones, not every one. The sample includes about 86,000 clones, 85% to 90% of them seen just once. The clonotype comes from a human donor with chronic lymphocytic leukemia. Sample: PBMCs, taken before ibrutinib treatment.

Written as DNA, the CDR3 is TGCGCCAGCAGCCACCCCCTCGGGACTCAAGGTCCCCAAACCGGGGAGCTGTTTTTT. Protein product: CASSHPLGTQGPQTGELFF. The V gene is TRBV4-1, the J gene TRBJ2-2; weak D call: TRBD2 (6 bases). Per the germline V gene, CDR1 is MGHRA and CDR2 is YSYEKL. The CDR3 runs 19 residues. V lost 3 bases to trimming and J lost 5 bases, with 25 bases between them.